This T cell receptor (beta chain) was captured in a study of CD8 T cells in Susac syndrome. After extraction with the RNeasy kit, about 0.45 to 1 ug of the RNA was reverse transcribed using random hexamers. TCRdb re-derived calls from the immunoSEQ multiplex PCR reads in MiXCR, one entry per CDR3 protein. In the table there are about 210,000 distinct CDR3 sequences, around 96% of which are singletons. The CDR3 is 13 amino acids. V shed 0 bases and J shed 4 bases, with 10 bases lying between them. Germline V gene sequence: CDR1 GTSNPN, CDR2 SVGIG (reference sequence). The sequence was collected from a human donor with multiple sclerosis. The sequencing sample was made of CD4+ T cells from PBMCs. J is TRBJ2-7 and V is TRBV30; D is ambiguous. CDR3 sequence (DNA): TGTGCCTGGAGTGTGGGCAAGCCTTACGAGCAGTACTTC. Amino acids: CAWSVGKPYEQYF. The entire variable domain, with the rest obtained from reference TRBV30 and TRBJ2-7, is as follows: SQTIHQWPATLVQPVGSPLSLECTVEGTSNPNLYWYRQAAGRGLQLLFYSVGIGQISSEVPQNLSASRPQDRQFILSSKKLLLSDSGFYLCAWSVGKPYEQYFGPGTRLTVT.